These 26 T cell receptor beta chains came from one sample sequenced in a study of cytomegalovirus exposure and HLA in healthy donors. Vbeta (60) and Jbeta (13) primers were used in the PCR. Produced via immunoSEQ multiplex PCR; TCRdb's table is partial and in-frame only. The sample comprises 150,000 to 200,000 clones, roughly 87% of which are singletons, and less than 5% rests with the top ten. Sequenced sample: PBMCs. These receptors all stem from a man aged 50 to 60 in good health and CMV-seropositive.

The CDR3 bases are TGTGCCATCAGTGACAAGCAGGGGACGAACACTGAAGCTTTCTTT. Residues: CAISDKQGTNTEAFF. The V call is TRBV10-3, the J call TRBJ1-1, with a possible D match to TRBD1 (6 bases). This CDR3 comprises 15 residues. Germline CDR1 reads ENHRY; CDR2 reads SYGVKD. V was clipped by 3 bases and J by 1 base, with 12 bases between them.

This chain links TRBV5-1 with TRBJ2-3, with TRBD2 matching 8 bases. CDR1 is SGHRS and CDR2 is YFSETQ in the germline V gene. This CDR3 has 17 residues. V shed 0 bases and J 4 bases; nucleotides not matched to a gene: 10. CDR3 DNA: TGCGCCAGCAGCTTGGAGGTCACGGGGCGGGAGGCAGATACGCAGTATTTT. Translating it yields CASSLEVTGREADTQYF.

V gene TRBV5-1 combines with J gene TRBJ1-6; perhaps TRBD1 as D (6 bases). V lost 2 bases to trimming and J lost 4 bases, with 10 bases between them. This CDR3 is built from 15 residues. Germline loops: CDR1 SGHRS, CDR2 YFSETQ. DNA for the CDR3: TGCGCCAGCAGCTTTACAGGGATTTATAATTCACCCCTCCACTTT. Amino acids: CASSFTGIYNSPLHF.

This clone occurred once. J is TRBJ1-1 and V is TRBV30; D unclear. Germline assignment: CDR1 GTSNPN and CDR2 SVGIG (reference sequence). This CDR3 has 13 amino acids. With 4 bases removed from V and 5 bases from J, the gap between germline ends came to 14 bases. Here the CDR3 DNA reads TGTGCCTGGACACCCCCTTCGGGGACTGAAGCTTTCTTT. This sequence encodes CAWTPPSGTEAFF.

This clone was seen a few times. The chain employs TRBV29-1 and TRBJ2-1; TRBD2 agrees at 9 bases. Looked up from germline, CDR1 is SQVTM and CDR2 is ANQGSEA. The V gene end was trimmed by 6 bases and the J gene end by 0 bases; junction bases not matched to a gene: 6. The CDR3 consists of 15 residues. Here the CDR3 reads CSVNTAGGSYNEQFF. CDR3 DNA: TGCAGCGTGAACACAGCGGGAGGCTCCTACAATGAGCAGTTCTTC.

The chain recombines TRBV5-1 with TRBJ1-4; maybe TRBD1 (6 bases). Germline values: CDR1 SGHRS, CDR2 YFSETQ. The ends were cut back, 6 bases at V and 5 bases at J, with 14 bases in the middle. The CDR3 runs 14 residues. CDR3 protein: CASTRGGGNEKLFF. CDR3 coding DNA: TGCGCCAGCACGAGAGGGGGGGGGAATGAAAAACTGTTTTTT.

The chain has TRBV19 and TRBJ1-6, with 7 bases lining up with TRBD1. CDR3 length: 16 residues. Germline values: CDR1 LNHDA, CDR2 SQIVND (reference sequence). V shed 3 bases and J 9 bases; nucleotides not matched to a gene: 11. CDR3 amino acids: CASSIAQGGRGSPLHF. The DNA of the CDR3 is TGTGCCAGTAGTATCGCCCAGGGGGGCCGAGGTTCACCCCTCCACTTT.

In its sample, this clone was seen once. J is TRBJ1-6 and V is TRBV5-1; TRBD1 matches at 8 bases. This CDR3 spans 15 amino acids. Germline V gene sequence: CDR1 SGHRS, CDR2 YFSETQ. V dropped 4 bases and J dropped 10; count of bases not matched to a gene: 10. As DNA, the CDR3 is TGCGCCAGCAGCACCATGACAGGGGCGAACTCACCCCTCCACTTT. It translates to CASSTMTGANSPLHF.

V and J are TRBV6-1 and TRBJ1-1, with 12 bases fitting TRBD1. Germline V gives CDR1 MNHNS, CDR2 SASEGT. The ends lost 4 bases at V and 11 bases at J; junction bases unmatched: 8. This CDR3 spans 14 amino acids. CDR3 residues: CASSARDRGLGAFF. CDR3 sequence (DNA): TGTGCCAGCAGTGCCCGGGACAGGGGGCTTGGGGCTTTCTTT.

This clone came up a few times. This chain connects TRBV5-5 to TRBJ1-1; 9 bases agree with TRBD1. Germline CDR1 SGHKS, CDR2 YYEKEE (reference sequence). CDR3 size: 14 residues. The V and J ends lost 5 bases and 8 bases, in that order; junction bases with no gene match: 10. CDR3 coding DNA: TGTGCCAGCAGAGTGGGGACAGGGAGGGTGGAAGCTTTCTTT. It codes for CASRVGTGRVEAFF.

V is TRBV30 and J is TRBJ1-1; 9 nucleotides match TRBD1. The V segment lost 0 bases and the J segment 5 bases; nucleotides outside the gene matches: 4. CDR1 is GTSNPN, CDR2 SVGIG, per germline (reference sequence). The CDR3 sequence is 14 residues long. The CDR3 coding sequence is TGTGCCTGGAGTGTACAGGGGGCGCGGACTGAAGCTTTCTTT. Encoded protein: CAWSVQGARTEAFF. Full variable domain (missing parts from reference TRBV30 and TRBJ1-1): SQTIHQWPATLVQPVGSPLSLECTVEGTSNPNLYWYRQAAGRGLQLLFYSVGIGQISSEVPQNLSASRPQDRQFILSSKKLLLSDSGFYLCAWSVQGARTEAFFGQGTRLTVV.

On this clone itself: At one boundary the junction diverges from the germline segment, which might be a read error. The chain links TRBV5-6 to TRBJ2-5; 9 bases are shared with TRBD2. This CDR3 contains 18 residues. Per germline, CDR1 SGHDT and CDR2 YYEEEE. DNA for the CDR3: TGTGCTAGCAGCCGGTGGTGGGGGGTAGCGGGAGAGTTGGAGACCCAGTACTTC. Protein sequence: CASSRWWGVAGELETQYF.

This sequence joins TRBV5-1 and TRBJ2-1; 13 bases are a match to TRBD2. This CDR3 is 16 amino acids long. Germline lookup yields CDR1 SGHRS and CDR2 YFSETQ. V lost 4 bases to trimming and J lost 7 bases; unmatched junction nucleotides: 8. Here the CDR3 DNA reads TGCGCCAGCAGCACCCAACTAGCGGGAGGGTGGAATGAGCAGTTCTTC. Its translation: CASSTQLAGGWNEQFF.

The V gene is TRBV2, the J gene TRBJ1-5; perhaps TRBD1 as D (5 bases). Trimming took 4 bases from V and 0 from J, leaving 10 bases between them. CDR1 SNHLY and CDR2 FYNNEI come from the germline V gene. CDR3 size: 15 residues. CDR3 region: CASSAGQTSNQPQHF. DNA for the CDR3: TGTGCCAGCAGTGCTGGACAAACTAGCAATCAGCCCCAGCATTTT.

V is TRBV11-3 and J is TRBJ1-4; TRBD1 matches at 7 bases. Germline assignment: CDR1 SGHNT and CDR2 YENEEA. CDR3 size: 14 residues. V lost 9 bases, J lost 4 bases, and 8 bases stayed unmatched. This chain's CDR3 is CARRRQGHNEKLFF. For the CDR3, the DNA is TGTGCCAGACGTCGACAGGGCCATAATGAAAAACTGTTTTTT. The whole variable domain, remainder taken from reference TRBV11-3 and TRBJ1-4, is EAGVVQSPRYKIIEKKQPVAFWCNPISGHNTLYWYLQNLGQGPELLIRYENEEAVDDSQLPKDRFSAERLKGVDSTLKIQPAELGDSAVYLCARRRQGHNEKLFFGSGTQLSVL.

This clone has more than one count but fewer than ten. The chain joins TRBV6-5 to TRBJ2-5; 11 bases agree with TRBD2. J lost 4 bases, V lost 0 bases, and 1 base had no gene match. Germline CDR1 is MNHEY and CDR2 is SVGAGI. CDR3 length: 15 residues. The CDR3 is CASSYSGLAGETQYF. The CDR3 nucleotides read TGTGCCAGCAGTTACTCCGGACTAGCGGGAGAGACCCAGTACTTC.

This chain links TRBV27 with TRBJ1-6; 7 bases are a match to TRBD1. V dropped 2 bases and J dropped 8; count of bases not matched to a gene: 6. CDR1 is MNHEY and CDR2 is SMNVEV in the germline V gene (reference sequence). The CDR3 runs to 15 residues. CDR3 protein: CASSLVRGRDSPLHF. CDR3 nucleotide sequence: TGTGCCAGCAGTTTAGTTAGGGGGCGCGATTCACCCCTCCACTTT.

The rearrangement links TRBV6-5 to TRBJ2-1; maybe TRBD1 (5 bases). The ends were cut back, 2 bases at V and 5 bases at J, with 13 bases in the middle. CDR3 size: 15 residues. Germline loops: CDR1 MNHEY, CDR2 SVGAGI. CDR3 in amino acids: CASSYARVWDNEQFF. The CDR3, as DNA: TGTGCCAGCAGTTACGCCAGGGTTTGGGACAATGAGCAGTTCTTC.

V usage is TRBV30 and J usage is TRBJ1-1; D is uncertain. CDR3 length: 16 amino acids. The V gene's germline CDR1 is GTSNPN and CDR2 SVGIG (reference sequence). Deletions cut 4 bases from V and 0 bases from J, with 18 bases between. The CDR3 bases are TGTGCCTGGATTACCGCCTGGCCTTCGATGAACACTGAAGCTTTCTTT. Its translation is CAWITAWPSMNTEAFF.

The table lists this clone with a few counts. The chain is built from TRBV15 and TRBJ2-5, with D hard to call. V shed 0 bases and J shed 1 base, with 9 bases lying between them. Germline CDR1 is LNHNV and CDR2 is YYDKDF (reference sequence). The length of the CDR3 is 15 residues. CDR3 region: CATSRDLNSQETQYF. The CDR3 DNA reads as TGTGCCACCAGCAGAGATCTTAACAGCCAAGAGACCCAGTACTTC.

This clone was detected only a few times. The rearrangement uses TRBV28 and TRBJ2-7; maybe TRBD1 (5 bases). The CDR3 is 15 residues long. Looked up from germline, CDR1 is MDHEN and CDR2 is SYDVKM. V was shortened by 6 bases and J by 6 bases, with 21 bases between the two germline ends. The CDR3 nucleotides read TGTGCCAGCAGGGCCTCTGGGGCAGGTATGGGCGAGCAGTACTTC. Protein: CASRASGAGMGEQYF.

This chain joins TRBV9 and TRBJ2-1, with 7 bases fitting TRBD2. Germline V gene sequence: CDR1 SGDLS, CDR2 YYNGEE. The CDR3 is 17 amino acids. The ends lost 4 bases at V and 0 bases at J; junction bases unmatched: 10. CDR3 sequence: CASSPFERGFSYNEQFF. The CDR3 coding sequence is TGTGCCAGCAGCCCTTTTGAGCGGGGCTTCTCCTACAATGAGCAGTTCTTC.

This sequence joins TRBV4-1 and TRBJ2-7; 7 nucleotides align to TRBD1. CDR1 and CDR2 from the germline V gene are MGHRA and YSYEKL. The CDR3 covers 15 residues. Trimming at V came to 3 bases and at J to 5 bases, leaving 10 bases not matched to a gene. CDR3 nucleotide sequence: TGCGCCAGCAGCCATCGGAACAGGGGTTTCGACGAGCAGTACTTC. Protein: CASSHRNRGFDEQYF.

This clone appeared a few times. The J gene is TRBJ2-2, the V gene TRBV5-1, with 7 positions matching TRBD2. Germline CDR1 and CDR2: SGHRS and YFSETQ. This CDR3 has 15 amino acids. V dropped 4 bases and J dropped 6; count of bases not matched to a gene: 9. The CDR3 sequence: CASSGGGSVPGELFF. Written as DNA, the CDR3 is TGCGCCAGCAGCGGTGGCGGGAGTGTTCCCGGGGAGCTGTTTTTT.

This chain joins TRBV6-1 and TRBJ1-5; D gene uncertain. CDR1 is MNHNS and CDR2 is SASEGT in the germline V gene. This CDR3 contains 16 residues. Trimming shortened V by 3 bases and J by 0 bases, and 12 bases separated the two germline ends. CDR3 sequence (DNA): TGTGCCAGCAGTGACAGGAATACCCATAGCAATCAGCCCCAGCATTTT. Amino acids: CASSDRNTHSNQPQHF.

This clone was seen only once. This sequence joins TRBV5-5 and TRBJ1-5; D is unclear. Germline V gene data show CDR1 as SGHKS and CDR2 as YYEKEE (reference sequence). The germline V and J ends were trimmed by 4 bases and 0 bases, with 8 bases remaining between them. This CDR3 has 14 residues. The chain's CDR3 is CASSLLYSNQPQHF. The CDR3 DNA is TGTGCCAGCAGCCTATTATATAGCAATCAGCCCCAGCATTTT.